This entry lists 20 T cell receptor beta chains sequenced from one sample in a study of Graves' ophthalmopathy and Graves' hyperthyroidism. RNA transcripts were the template, and TCR beta CDR3 regions were amplified from them. The first-round RT-PCR employed HTBI primers together with the Qiagen OneStep RT-PCR kit. A multiplex PCR was then performed as the second round. TCRdb called the multiplex PCR reads again in MiXCR, with one record for every CDR3 protein. The sample consists of over a million distinct CDR3 sequences, about two fifths of them appearing once. Material: peripheral blood or thyroid tissue (not recorded which). These receptor sequences come from an adult man with Graves' hyperthyroidism.

The CDR3 sequence: CASSPGRAVNTEAFF. The DNA for the CDR3 is TGTGCCAGCAGTCCCGGCAGGGCCGTGAACACTGAAGCTTTCTTT. The V gene is TRBV2, the J gene TRBJ1-1; TRBD1 is a possible D gene (5 bases). Germline CDR1 reads SNHLY; CDR2 reads FYNNEI. The CDR3 consists of 15 residues. Between the trimmed V and J ends, which lost 5 bases and 0 bases, there was a span of 13 bases.

This clonotype came up a few times. This chain connects TRBV2 to TRBJ1-5; no definite D call. This CDR3 has 12 amino acids. Germline lookup yields CDR1 SNHLY and CDR2 FYNNEI. V lost 7 bases to trimming and J lost 7 bases, with 11 bases between them. DNA of the CDR3: TGTGCCAGCACTTTAAGTGGGCAGCCCCAGCATTTT. Its protein is CASTLSGQPQHF.

This clonotype came up many times. The gene calls are TRBV7-7 and TRBJ2-7; D remains ambiguous. Germline-derived CDR1 and CDR2 are SSHAT and FNYEAQ (reference sequence). V lost 5 bases to trimming and J lost 2 bases, with 16 bases between them. This CDR3 spans 15 amino acids. CDR3 nucleotide sequence: TGTGCCAGCAGCCCTCGTGCAGGAGCCACCTACGAGCAGTACTTC. Its translation: CASSPRAGATYEQYF. Complete variable domain (other parts from reference TRBV7-7 and TRBJ2-7): GAGVSQSPRYKVTKRGQDVTLRCDPISSHATLYWYQQALGQGPEFLTYFNYEAQPDKSGLPSDRFSAERPEGSISTLTIQRTEQRDSAMYRCASSPRAGATYEQYFGPGTRLTVT.

The chain employs TRBV25-1 and TRBJ1-6, with 7 bases identical to TRBD1. Losses at the gene ends were 6 bases for V and 8 bases for J; bases not matched to a gene: 10. Per germline, CDR1 MGHDK and CDR2 SYGVNS. The CDR3 loop spans 15 amino acids. For the CDR3, the DNA is TGTGCCAGCAGACAAACAAGACAGGGTCATTCACCCCTCCACTTT. Translation: CASRQTRQGHSPLHF.

The gene calls are TRBV10-3 and TRBJ1-2; TRBD1 might be the D (5 bases). The V end was cut by 2 bases, the J end by 4 bases, with 8 bases between. Germline V gives CDR1 ENHRY, CDR2 SYGVKD. The CDR3 is 13 residues long. CDR3 DNA: TGTGCCATCAGTGAGAGGGGTAGCTATGGCTACACCTTC. It is translated as CAISERGSYGYTF.

In this sample, this clonotype turned up a few times. The CDR3 reads CASSLDSGGLAYEQYF. DNA of the CDR3: TGTGCCAGCAGCTTAGATTCAGGGGGACTGGCTTACGAGCAGTACTTC. This chain links TRBV11-2 with TRBJ2-7, with a tentative D call TRBD1 (7 bases). The length of the CDR3 is 16 residues. Looked up from germline, CDR1 is SGHAT and CDR2 is FQNNGV. The V end was cut by 0 bases, the J end by 4 bases, with 16 bases between.

The sample holds many counts of this clonotype. The chain is built from TRBV7-2 and TRBJ1-2, with 8 bases matching TRBD1. The germline V gene has CDR1 SGHTA and CDR2 FQGNSA. This CDR3 has 14 amino acids. Losses at the gene ends were 10 bases for V and 2 bases for J; bases not matched to a gene: 9. The CDR3 DNA reads TGTGCCATCAATTCCAGGGGGCGGAACTATGGCTACACCTTC. Protein product: CAINSRGRNYGYTF.

V is TRBV2 and J is TRBJ2-5; perhaps D is TRBD1 or TRBD2 (5 bases each). There are 11 residues in the CDR3. CDR1 and CDR2 from the germline V gene are SNHLY and FYNNEI. V was cut by 11 bases and J by 4 bases, with 11 bases left in between. The chain's CDR3 is CAVRDRETQYF. In nucleotides, the CDR3 is TGTGCCGTGAGGGACCGAGAGACCCAGTACTTC.

This chain connects TRBV9 to TRBJ2-3, with D perhaps matching TRBD2 (6 bases). CDR1 is SGDLS, CDR2 YYNGEE, per germline. The CDR3 is made up of 15 amino acids. V gave up 3 bases and J gave up 3 bases, with 14 bases separating them. The CDR3 protein is CASSGFGSLTDTQYF. The CDR3 bases are TGTGCCAGCAGCGGATTCGGGAGCCTTACAGATACGCAGTATTTT.

This clonotype came up once. The chain employs TRBV7-9 and TRBJ1-6, with 9 bases lining up with TRBD1. With V trimmed by 5 bases and J by 9 bases, 8 bases remained unmatched. The V gene's germline CDR1 is SEHNR and CDR2 FQNEAQ (reference sequence). This CDR3 is built from 15 residues. CDR3 in amino acids: CASSPWTGETSPLHF. Here the CDR3 DNA reads TGTGCCAGCAGCCCATGGACAGGGGAGACTTCACCCCTCCACTTT.

This clonotype was detected only once. The rearrangement links TRBV7-8 to TRBJ2-5, with TRBD2 matching over 10 bases. CDR1 is SGHVS, CDR2 FQNEAQ, per germline. The CDR3 sequence is 15 residues long. Trimming cost V 2 bases and J 2 bases; bases outside gene matches: 2. The CDR3 DNA sequence: TGTGCCAGCAGCTTAACTAGCGGGAATCAAGAGACCCAGTACTTC. This encodes CASSLTSGNQETQYF.

The sample holds many counts of this clonotype. The chain uses TRBV7-9 and TRBJ2-5; 7 bases are shared with TRBD2. The junction had 12 bases not matched to a gene; V was cut back by 6 bases and J by 5 bases. Germline loops: CDR1 SEHNR, CDR2 FQNEAQ (reference sequence). This CDR3 is 15 amino acids long. CDR3 DNA: TGTGCCAGCAGTCGGCCTAGAACTAGCGTGGAGACCCAGTACTTC. Translated: CASSRPRTSVETQYF. Supplemented by reference TRBV7-9 and TRBJ2-5, the full variable domain reads DTGVSQNPRHKITKRGQNVTFRCDPISEHNRLYWYRQTLGQGPEFLTYFQNEAQLEKSRLLSDRFSAERPKGSFSTLEIQRTEQGDSAMYLCASSRPRTSVETQYFGPGTRLLVL.

The chain combines TRBV19 with TRBJ1-5; 9 bases fit TRBD1. V lost 8 bases and J lost 7; bases outside the gene matches: 6. CDR3 length equals 13 residues. Germline CDR1 is LNHDA and CDR2 is SQIVND (reference sequence). CDR3 bases: TGTGCCAGTGTTGACAGGGGGGACCAGCCCCAGCATTTT. Its translation is CASVDRGDQPQHF.

This clonotype appeared many times. This chain uses TRBV5-1 with TRBJ1-2; no firm D call. The ends were cut back, 6 bases at V and 2 bases at J, with 11 bases in the middle. The CDR3 length is 13 residues. Germline lookup yields CDR1 SGHRS and CDR2 YFSETQ. The CDR3 nucleotides read TGCGCCAGCATCAAGGAGAGAAACTATGGCTACACCTTC. Its protein is CASIKERNYGYTF. Full variable domain (remainder filled in from reference TRBV5-1 and TRBJ1-2): KAGVTQTPRYLIKTRGQQVTLSCSPISGHRSVSWYQQTPGQGLQFLFEYFSETQRNKGNFPGRFSGRQFSNSRSEMNVSTLELGDSALYLCASIKERNYGYTFGSGTRLTVV.

This clonotype was picked up many times. The chain carries TRBV13 and TRBJ1-4, with a weak D call TRBD1 (6 bases). This CDR3 region has 12 residues. CDR1 is PRHDT, CDR2 FYEKMQ, per germline (reference sequence). Trimming removed 5 bases from V and 5 bases from J, with 6 bases in between. The CDR3 loop reads CASSTGNEKLFF. The CDR3 DNA is TGTGCCAGCAGCACAGGGAATGAAAAACTGTTTTTT.

The J gene is TRBJ2-7, the V gene TRBV7-2, with 8 nucleotides matching TRBD1. Germline CDR1 and CDR2: SGHTA and FQGNSA. J gave up 0 bases and V 10 bases, and 17 bases lay outside the gene matches. The CDR3 is 17 residues long. CDR3 loop: CANSYGGTGTSSYEQYF. As DNA, the CDR3 is TGTGCCAACAGTTACGGAGGGACAGGAACTAGCTCCTACGAGCAGTACTTC.

This clonotype was counted at least ten times. V and J are TRBV7-8 and TRBJ2-7, with D unresolved. The V gene lost 5 bases and the J gene lost 5 bases, with 10 bases spanning the gap. The CDR3 extends over 12 amino acids. Germline CDR1 SGHVS, CDR2 FQNEAQ. The CDR3 here is CASSPGPNEQYF. The CDR3 DNA follows: TGTGCCAGCAGCCCTGGACCTAACGAGCAGTACTTC. The entire variable domain, with the rest obtained from reference TRBV7-8 and TRBJ2-7, is as follows: GAGVSQSPRYKVAKRGQDVALRCDPISGHVSLFWYQQALGQGPEFLTYFQNEAQLDKSGLPSDRFFAERPEGSVSTLKIQRTQQEDSAVYLCASSPGPNEQYFGPGTRLTVT.

This clonotype was detected many times. The gene calls are TRBV19 and TRBJ1-2; 8 nucleotides agree with TRBD1. V shed 5 bases and J 3 bases; nucleotides not matched to a gene: 5. Germline V gene sequence: CDR1 LNHDA, CDR2 SQIVND (reference sequence). CDR3 length equals 14 residues. The chain's CDR3 is CASSPRTGYYGYTF. The CDR3 DNA is TGTGCCAGTAGTCCCCGGACAGGGTACTATGGCTACACCTTC.

This clonotype was seen at least ten times. The chain uses TRBV10-3 and TRBJ2-7; D unresolved. The CDR3 runs to 14 residues. Germline-derived CDR1 and CDR2 are ENHRY and SYGVKD. V was pared by 7 bases and J by 2 bases, with 15 bases between. This CDR3 reads CAIKSAGLTYEQYF. CDR3 DNA: TGTGCCATCAAGTCAGCCGGGCTGACCTACGAGCAGTACTTC.

There are many counts of this clonotype. The rearrangement joins TRBV7-9 to TRBJ1-3; D is unclear. The CDR3 sequence is 14 residues long. V was trimmed by 2 bases and J by 0 bases, leaving 5 bases between them. CDR1 SEHNR and CDR2 FQNEAQ come from the germline V gene (reference sequence). The chain's CDR3 is CASSLLRSGNTIYF. CDR3 nucleotides: TGTGCCAGCAGCTTACTTCGCTCTGGAAACACCATATATTTT.